This TCR beta chain was captured in a study of cytomegalovirus exposure and HLA in healthy donors. Overall study findings and caveats: Published work reported that the classifier diagnosed cytomegalovirus status with high specificity and sensitivity.

Concerning this clone: The target antigen is unknown.

V lost 0 bases and J lost 4, with 10 bases in between. The germline CDR1 and CDR2 sequences are KGHSH and LQKENI. The CDR3 totals 15 residues. In the PCR, 60 Vbeta and 13 Jbeta primers were used. In the original analysis: In a later analysis, of some 80 million unique beta chains, roughly 9.9 million appeared in at least two donors. Profiled with immunoSEQ multiplex PCR; TCRdb holds only in-frame clones, not every one. The V and J calls and clone size were taken over from that table, and D and trimming were inferred from the DNA. The clone table shows 50,000 or so clones, with the ten largest holding about 24%.

Sequencing input: PBMCs. The receptor's source is a man aged 35 to 55 in good health and CMV-seropositive. This chain links TRBV18 with TRBJ2-1; D possibly corresponds to TRBD2 (6 bases). The CDR3 coding sequence is TGTGCCAGCTCACCACCGGGCGGGGAGTACAATGAGCAGTTCTTC. Its translation: CASSPPGGEYNEQFF.